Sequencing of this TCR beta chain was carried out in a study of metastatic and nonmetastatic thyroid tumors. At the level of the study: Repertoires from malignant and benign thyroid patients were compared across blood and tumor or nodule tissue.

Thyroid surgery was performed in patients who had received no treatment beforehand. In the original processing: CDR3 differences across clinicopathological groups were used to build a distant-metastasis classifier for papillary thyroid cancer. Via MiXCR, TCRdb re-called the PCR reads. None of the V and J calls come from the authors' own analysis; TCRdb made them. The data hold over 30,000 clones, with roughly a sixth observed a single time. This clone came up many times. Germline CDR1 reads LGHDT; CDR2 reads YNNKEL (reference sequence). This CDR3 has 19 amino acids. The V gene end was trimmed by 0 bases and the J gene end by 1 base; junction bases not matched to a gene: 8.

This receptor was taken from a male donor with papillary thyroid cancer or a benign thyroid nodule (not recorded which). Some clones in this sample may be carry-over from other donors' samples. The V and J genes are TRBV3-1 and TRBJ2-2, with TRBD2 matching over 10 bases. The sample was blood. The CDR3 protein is CASSQEGLAGVLNTGELFF. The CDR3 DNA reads TGTGCCAGCAGCCAAGAGGGGCTAGCGGGGGTCTTGAACACCGGGGAGCTGTTTTTT.